A selection of T cell receptor beta chains follows, all from one sample in a study of metastatic and nonmetastatic thyroid tumors. TCRdb re-clonotyped the PCR reads via MiXCR. Of roughly 40,000 clones in the sample, less than 20% were seen once. Sample: blood. These receptor sequences come from a female donor with papillary thyroid cancer or a benign thyroid nodule (not recorded which). Some clones in this sample may be carry-over from other donors' samples. Both conserved end residues are part of each CDR3. Fields, in order: clone size, V gene, J gene, D gene, CDR3 DNA, CDR3 protein. The D gene is left open where the match is weak. Expanded clones get a size class; other rows say once, few or many, or leave the size out.

many,TRBV6-1,TRBJ1-2,.,TGTGCCAGCAGCCGCAGGGACTATGGCTACACCTTC,CASSRRDYGYTF
many,TRBV25-1,TRBJ1-4,.,TGTGCCAGCAGTGAATATCGGGGGAATGAAAAACTGTTTTTT,CASSEYRGNEKLFF
.,TRBV11-1,TRBJ2-1,TRBD1,TGTGCCAGCAGCCGGACCGGGACAGGGGTAGGTGAGCAGTTCTTC,CASSRTGTGVGEQFF
many,TRBV27,TRBJ2-1,TRBD2,TGTGCCAGCAGTTTCTCCGCGAGCGGGGCCTACTACAATGAGCAGTTCTTC,CASSFSASGAYYNEQFF
many,TRBV3-1,TRBJ1-1,TRBD1,TGTGCCAGCACCTCCGGGACAGCGAACACTGAAGCTTTCTTT,CASTSGTANTEAFF
once,TRBV20-1,TRBJ1-2,.,TGCAGTGCGCCCACGACACGGACGGATGGCTACACCTTC,CSAPTTRTDGYTF
.,TRBV5-4,TRBJ2-5,.,TGTGCTAGCAGGCCCGACGGGAATCAAGAGACCCAGTACTTC,CASRPDGNQETQYF
many,TRBV9,TRBJ1-1,TRBD1,TGTGCCAGCAGCGACGGGACAGGGGGAGAAGCTTTCTTT,CASSDGTGGEAFF
medium-sized,TRBV2,TRBJ2-1,.,TGTGCCAGCAGTGTCCTAGATCGGAGCGAGCAGTTCTTC,CASSVLDRSEQFF
many,TRBV7-6,TRBJ1-4,.,TGTGCCAGCAGCTTAGAACAGAGGGATGAAAAACTGTTTTTT,CASSLEQRDEKLFF
many,TRBV25-1,TRBJ1-5,.,TGTGCCAGCAGTGAAGCCCAATCTTATCAGCCCCAGCATTTT,CASSEAQSYQPQHF
.,TRBV5-1,TRBJ1-5,.,TGCGCCAGCAGCTTCGACGGGAATCAGCCCCAGCATTTT,CASSFDGNQPQHF
many,TRBV6-5,TRBJ2-3,.,TGTGCCAGCAGTTACCGGCTTTTGGCAAACACAGATACGCAGTATTTT,CASSYRLLANTDTQYF
once,TRBV9,TRBJ2-1,.,TGTGCCAGCAGCCCAGGTTCTAGTCTCTTCAATGAGCAGTTCTTC,CASSPGSSLFNEQFF
many,TRBV27,TRBJ2-7,.,TGTGCCAGCAGTTTCGGACCCCCTCTAGGAACCCCATCCTACGAGCAGTACTTC,CASSFGPPLGTPSYEQYF
many,TRBV20-1,TRBJ2-5,TRBD2,TGCAGTGCTAGGCCGATAGCGGGGGGGCAGGGGACCCAGTACTTC,CSARPIAGGQGTQYF
few,TRBV24-1,TRBJ2-7,.,TGTGCCACCAGTGATTTTAAGGACGGAACCTACGAGCAGTACTTC,CATSDFKDGTYEQYF
many,TRBV4-1,TRBJ2-1,TRBD2,TGCGCCAGCTCACCGGGACTAGCGGGAAACAATGAGCAGTTCTTC,CASSPGLAGNNEQFF
many,TRBV27,TRBJ2-6,.,TGTGCCAGCAGTTTAAAAATCTCTGGGGCCAACGTCCTGACTTTC,CASSLKISGANVLTF
many,TRBV7-8,TRBJ1-5,TRBD1,TGTGCCAGCAGCTTGGGCCCGACAGGGGGCGGCCAGCCCCAGCATTTT,CASSLGPTGGGQPQHF
many,TRBV27,TRBJ2-3,TRBD2,TGTGCCAGCAGTTTAATGCGGGGGGGCACCACAGATACGCAGTATTTT,CASSLMRGGTTDTQYF
many,TRBV15,TRBJ1-1,.,TGTGCCACCAGCAGAGAACCAGGGGAAGTTGAAGCTTTCTTT,CATSREPGEVEAFF
medium-sized,TRBV6-1,TRBJ2-1,.,TGTGCCCAGCGGAGCAGTCTCTTCTCCTACAATGAGCAGTTCTTC,CAQRSSLFSYNEQFF
many,TRBV6-5,TRBJ2-4,.,TGTGCCAGCAGTTACTGGGACTTCAAAACCGGGGTGGCCAAAAACATTCAGTACTTC,CASSYWDFKTGVAKNIQYF
.,TRBV9,TRBJ2-1,TRBD2,TGTGCCAGCAGTGGACTAGCGGGAGTAGATAGCTCCCACAATGAGCAGTTCTTC,CASSGLAGVDSSHNEQFF
many,TRBV15,TRBJ1-5,.,TGTGCCACCCGAGACAGCAATAGCAATCAGCCCCAGCATTTT,CATRDSNSNQPQHF